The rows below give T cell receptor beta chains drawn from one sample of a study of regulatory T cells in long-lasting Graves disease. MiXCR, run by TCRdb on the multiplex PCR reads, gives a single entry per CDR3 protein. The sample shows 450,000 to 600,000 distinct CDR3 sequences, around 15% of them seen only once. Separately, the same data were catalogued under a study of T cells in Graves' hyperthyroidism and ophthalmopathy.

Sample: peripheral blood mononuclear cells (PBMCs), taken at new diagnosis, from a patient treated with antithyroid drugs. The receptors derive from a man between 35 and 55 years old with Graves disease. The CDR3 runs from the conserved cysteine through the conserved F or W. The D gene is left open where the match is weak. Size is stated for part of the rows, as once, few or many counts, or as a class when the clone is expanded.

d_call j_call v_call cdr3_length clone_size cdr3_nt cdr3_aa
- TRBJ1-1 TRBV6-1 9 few TGTGCCGGGGGAAAGGAAGCTTTCTTT CAGGKEAFF
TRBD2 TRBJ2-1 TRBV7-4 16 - TGTGCCAGCAGCGAAAAGGGGACTAGCAGAACCAATGAGCAGTTCTTC CASSEKGTSRTNEQFF
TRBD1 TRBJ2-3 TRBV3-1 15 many TGTGCCAGCAGCCAAAGGGACAGGAAAACAGATACGCAGTATTTT CASSQRDRKTDTQYF
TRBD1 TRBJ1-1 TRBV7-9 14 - TGTGCCAGCAGCTTAAGACAGGGGCACACTGAAGCTTTCTTT CASSLRQGHTEAFF
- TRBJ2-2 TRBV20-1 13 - TGCAGTGCTAGTGGGACACAGACCGGGGAGCTGCTTTTT CSASGTQTGELLF
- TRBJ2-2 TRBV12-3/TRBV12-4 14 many TGTGCCAGCAGGGCTTCGGGTTACACCGGGGAGCTGTTTTTT CASRASGYTGELFF
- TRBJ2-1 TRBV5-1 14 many TGCGCCAGCAGCTTGGAGAAAGCCTCACATGAGCAGTTCTTC CASSLEKASHEQFF
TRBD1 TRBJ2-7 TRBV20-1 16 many TGCAGTGCTAGATATTATTCGGGACAGGGGGCGAAAGAGCAGTACTTC CSARYYSGQGAKEQYF
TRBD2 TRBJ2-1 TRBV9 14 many TGTGCCAGTGGGACTAGCGGGACCTACAATGAGCAGTTCTTC CASGTSGTYNEQFF
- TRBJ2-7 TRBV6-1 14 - TGTGCCAGCAGTGAAGCTGGGACGCGGTCCGAGCAGTACTTC CASSEAGTRSEQYF
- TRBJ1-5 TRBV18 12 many TGTGCCAGCTCTGTACGAGACCAGCCCCAGCATTTT CASSVRDQPQHF
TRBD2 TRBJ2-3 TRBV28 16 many TGTGCCAGCAGTCCCGATAGCGGGAGTCTCACAGATACGCAGTATTTT CASSPDSGSLTDTQYF
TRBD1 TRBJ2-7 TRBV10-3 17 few TGTGCCATCAGTGAGTCAAAGACAGGGGTTGCCCACTACGAGCAGTACTTC CAISESKTGVAHYEQYF
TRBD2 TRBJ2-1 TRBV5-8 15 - TGTGCCAGCAGCGGGACTAGCTCCCCCTACAATGAGCAGTTCTTC CASSGTSSPYNEQFF
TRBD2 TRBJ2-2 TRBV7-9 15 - TGTGCCAGCAGCTTAGAATCCCTAGCGGCCGGGGAGCTGTTTTTT CASSLESLAAGELFF
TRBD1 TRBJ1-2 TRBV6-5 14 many TGTGCCAGCAGTTACGACAGGGCCACATATGGCTACACCTTC CASSYDRATYGYTF
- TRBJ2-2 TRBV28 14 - TGTGCCAGCAGATACGATCGGGGTGTCGGGGAGCTGTTTTTT CASRYDRGVGELFF
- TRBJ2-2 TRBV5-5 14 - TGTGCCAGCAGCTGGAAGGGGAACACCGGGGAGCTGTTTTTT CASSWKGNTGELFF
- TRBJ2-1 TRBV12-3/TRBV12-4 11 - TGTGCCAGCAGTTTATGGTATGAGCAGTTCTTC CASSLWYEQFF
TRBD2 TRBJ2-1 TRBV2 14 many TGTGCCACCGTCGGACTAGCGGGAGGTGGTGAGCAGTTCTTC CATVGLAGGGEQFF
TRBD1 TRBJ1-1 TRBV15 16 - TGTGCCACCAGCAGAGATGGAGGACAGGGAGACGCTGAAGCTTTCTTT CATSRDGGQGDAEAFF
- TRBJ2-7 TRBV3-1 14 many TGTGCCAGCAGCGAACCGGGTCGTCACTACGAGCAGTACTTC CASSEPGRHYEQYF
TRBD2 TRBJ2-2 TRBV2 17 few TGTGCCAGCAGGGGGACTAGCGGGAGGGCCGGGGCCGGGGAGCTGTTTTTT CASRGTSGRAGAGELFF
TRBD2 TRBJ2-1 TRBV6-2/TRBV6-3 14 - TGTGCCAGCAAACTAGCGGGGCACTACAATGAGCAGTTCTTC CASKLAGHYNEQFF
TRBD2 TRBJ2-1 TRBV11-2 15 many TGTGCCAGCAGCATACTAGCGGGAGGGCCGAATGAGCAGTTCTTC CASSILAGGPNEQFF
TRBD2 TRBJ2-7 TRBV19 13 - TGTGCCAGTAGCACAGCGGGGAAGAGCGAGCAGTACTTC CASSTAGKSEQYF
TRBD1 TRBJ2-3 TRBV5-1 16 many TGTGCCAGCAGCTCCTCGACAGGGTATACCACAGATACGCAGTATTTT CASSSSTGYTTDTQYF